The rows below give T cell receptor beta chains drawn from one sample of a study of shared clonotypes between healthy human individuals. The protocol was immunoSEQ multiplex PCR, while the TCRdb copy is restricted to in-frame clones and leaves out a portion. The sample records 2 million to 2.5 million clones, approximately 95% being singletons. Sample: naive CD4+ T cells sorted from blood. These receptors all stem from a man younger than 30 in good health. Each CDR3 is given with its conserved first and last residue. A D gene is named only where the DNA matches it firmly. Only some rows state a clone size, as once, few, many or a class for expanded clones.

CASSPSGVLKSNQPQHF	TGTGCCAGCAGTCCTTCAGGGGTTCTAAAGAGCAATCAGCCCCAGCATTTT	TRBJ1-5	.	TRBV28	once
CASSLGPGETQYF	TGTGCCAGCAGCTTGGGACCGGGAGAGACCCAGTACTTC	TRBJ2-5	.	TRBV5-5	.
CASRPSPGNGYTF	TGTGCCAGCCGCCCAAGTCCAGGGAATGGCTACACCTTC	TRBJ1-2	.	TRBV6-5	.
CASSQLTGTNEKLFF	TGTGCCAGCAGCCAACTGACAGGGACTAATGAAAAACTGTTTTTT	TRBJ1-4	TRBD1	TRBV5-6	.
CASSLKSPPYEQYF	TGTGCCAGCAGCCTCAAGTCCCCCCCTTACGAGCAGTACTTC	TRBJ2-7	.	TRBV5-4	.
CASTLDRGLFNSPLHF	TGTGCCAGCACCTTAGACAGGGGGCTTTTTAATTCACCCCTCCACTTT	TRBJ1-6	TRBD1	TRBV6-6	.
CASRPGEETQYF	TGCGCCAGCAGACCGGGGGAAGAGACCCAGTACTTC	TRBJ2-5	.	TRBV5-1	.
CASRGATHSLSNTGELFF	TGTGCCAGCAGGGGTGCGACCCACTCCCTTTCAAACACCGGGGAGCTGTTTTTT	TRBJ2-2	.	TRBV28	.
CASGIRGGLREQYF	TGTGCCAGCGGCATCAGGGGGGGACTACGCGAGCAGTACTTC	TRBJ2-7	.	TRBV6-5	.
CASSVGGSGRATDTQYF	TGTGCCAGCAGCGTAGGGGGTAGCGGGAGGGCCACAGATACGCAGTATTTT	TRBJ2-3	TRBD2	TRBV9	.
CASSLGITGELFF	TGTGCCAGCAGCTTAGGTATCACCGGGGAGCTGTTTTTT	TRBJ2-2	.	TRBV7-2	.
CASSTDRGTYNEQFF	TGTGCCAGCAGTACCGACAGGGGGACTTACAATGAGCAGTTCTTC	TRBJ2-1	TRBD1	TRBV6-1	.
CASTRTGGVNTEAFF	TGCGCCAGCACCCGAACAGGGGGCGTGAACACTGAAGCTTTCTTT	TRBJ1-1	TRBD1	TRBV5-1	.
CASSEVGDTGQGITGELFF	TGTGCCAGCAGTGAAGTGGGCGACACGGGACAGGGGATCACCGGGGAGCTGTTTTTT	TRBJ2-2	TRBD1	TRBV2	.
CASSTRGVNTGELFF	TGTGCCAGTAGTACCCGCGGGGTAAACACCGGGGAGCTGTTTTTT	TRBJ2-2	.	TRBV19	.
CASSLPGTSRTGELFF	TGTGCCAGCAGTCTCCCTGGGACATCGCGCACCGGGGAGCTGTTTTTT	TRBJ2-2	.	TRBV28	.
CASSSRGGKQDTQYF	TGTGCCAGCAGCTCTCGGGGCGGGAAGCAAGATACGCAGTATTTT	TRBJ2-3	.	TRBV7-2	.
CASSSNTYEQYF	TGTGCCAGCAGTTCGAATACTTACGAGCAGTACTTC	TRBJ2-7	.	TRBV28	.
CASSLDPANYGYTF	TGTGCCAGCAGCTTAGATCCAGCTAACTATGGCTACACCTTC	TRBJ1-2	.	TRBV7-2	.
CAGLAGGPGGEQFF	TGTGCCGGATTAGCGGGAGGGCCGGGTGGTGAGCAGTTCTTC	TRBJ2-1	TRBD2	TRBV2	.
CASSLEGRSYNEQFF	TGCGCCAGCAGCTTGGAGGGACGCTCCTACAATGAGCAGTTCTTC	TRBJ2-1	.	TRBV5-1	.
CASSSSIGQGVKGQYF	TGTGCCAGCAGCTCCTCCATTGGGCAGGGGGTGAAGGGGCAGTACTTC	TRBJ2-7	TRBD1	TRBV28	.
CSVRPTGGGETQYF	TGCAGCGTTCGCCCAACGGGCGGGGGGGAGACCCAGTACTTC	TRBJ2-5	TRBD2	TRBV29-1	.
CSARSESEKLFF	TGCAGCGCCCGATCAGAATCTGAAAAACTGTTTTTT	TRBJ1-4	.	TRBV29-1	.
CASTQTETLGNTIYF	TGTGCCAGTACCCAGACAGAGACCCTTGGAAACACCATATATTTT	TRBJ1-3	.	TRBV19	.
CAIRGSGGELFF	TGTGCCATCAGGGGATCCGGAGGGGAGCTGTTTTTT	TRBJ2-2	.	TRBV10-3	.
CASSLTGEPDGYTF	TGCGCCAGCAGCTTGACAGGGGAGCCCGATGGCTACACCTTC	TRBJ1-2	TRBD1	TRBV5-1	.
CASSLGQFNEQFF	TGTGCCAGCAGCTTAGGCCAGTTCAATGAGCAGTTCTTC	TRBJ2-1	.	TRBV11-3	.
CASSPTAPSISNTEAFF	TGTGCCAGCTCACCAACGGCCCCTTCCATCTCGAACACTGAAGCTTTCTTT	TRBJ1-1	.	TRBV18	.
CASSLSNQPQHF	TGTGCCAGCTCACTCAGTAATCAGCCCCAGCATTTT	TRBJ1-5	.	TRBV18	.
CASSLGQGGGNQPQHF	TGTGCCAGCAGCTTAGGCCAGGGGGGAGGCAATCAGCCCCAGCATTTT	TRBJ1-5	TRBD1	TRBV7-8	once